These 21 T cell receptor beta chains were sequenced from one sample in a study of blood T cell repertoires in COVID-19. Only in-frame clones appear in the TCRdb table, and some are missing; sequencing was by immunoSEQ multiplex PCR. This repertoire shows around 400,000 clones, roughly 87% found once; its top ten account for 5.1%. Sequenced: PBMCs or T cells enriched from blood (not recorded which). These receptors were obtained from a woman in her 50s who had recovered from COVID-19.

This clone showed up just a few times. The chain has TRBV30 and TRBJ1-1; D perhaps matches TRBD1 (6 bases). CDR1 and CDR2 (germline): GTSNPN, SVGIG (reference sequence). V was shortened by 0 bases and J by 8 bases, with 13 bases between the two germline ends. This CDR3 contains 13 residues. This CDR3 reads CAWSVGQGFEAFF. CDR3 coding DNA: TGTGCCTGGAGTGTAGGGCAGGGGTTCGAAGCTTTCTTT.

This chain connects TRBV30 to TRBJ2-7; the D is unclear. Per germline, CDR1 GTSNPN and CDR2 SVGIG (reference sequence). This CDR3 has 13 amino acids. V lost 0 bases to trimming and J lost 6 bases, with 12 bases between them. The CDR3 loop reads CAWSVATGVEQYF. The CDR3 DNA reads as TGTGCCTGGAGTGTAGCAACTGGAGTCGAGCAGTACTTC.

The chain couples TRBV7-3 to TRBJ2-2; 9 bases are a match to TRBD2. V was clipped by 3 bases and J by 4 bases; unmatched bases: 3. The CDR3 loop spans 15 amino acids. Germline assignment: CDR1 SGHTA and CDR2 FQGTGA. CDR3 DNA: TGTGCCAGCAGCTTGGGACTAGCTGGCACCGGGGAGCTGTTTTTT. It encodes CASSLGLAGTGELFF.

The J gene is TRBJ2-7, the V gene TRBV12-3 or TRBV12-4, with a tentative D call TRBD1 (6 bases). The length of the CDR3 is 13 residues. Trimming stripped 5 bases from V and 6 bases from J, with 14 bases between. The CDR3 loop is CASSHRQVGEQYF. In DNA form, the CDR3 reads TGTGCCAGCAGTCACAGACAGGTGGGCGAGCAGTACTTC.

The chain carries TRBV7-2 and TRBJ2-7, with 10 nucleotides matching TRBD2. Germline lookup yields CDR1 SGHTA and CDR2 FQGNSA. Trimming at V came to 2 bases and at J to 0 bases, leaving 4 bases not matched to a gene. The CDR3 is 16 residues long. CDR3 amino acids: CASSLLAGGHSYEQYF. CDR3 in DNA: TGTGCCAGCAGCTTATTAGCGGGGGGCCACTCCTACGAGCAGTACTTC.

This chain links TRBV11-3 with TRBJ2-1; the match to TRBD1 covers 7 bases. With V trimmed by 5 bases and J by 7 bases, 8 bases remained unmatched. This CDR3 has 14 amino acids. Per germline, CDR1 SGHNT and CDR2 YENEEA. The CDR3 coding sequence is TGTGCCAGCAGCACCACGGGACAGATAAATGAGCAGTTCTTC. Protein sequence: CASSTTGQINEQFF.

The chain has TRBV27 and TRBJ1-1, with D unresolved. This CDR3 region has 11 residues. Trimming cost V 8 bases and J 7 bases, with 11 bases left between them. Per the germline V gene, CDR1 is MNHEY and CDR2 is SMNVEV (reference sequence). CDR3 in amino acids: CASFSRLEAFF. For the CDR3, the DNA is TGTGCCAGCTTCTCTAGACTTGAAGCTTTCTTT.

The chain combines TRBV3-1 (or the pseudogene TRBV3-2) with TRBJ2-3; weak D call: TRBD2 (7 bases). Germline V CDR1 and CDR2: LGHDT, YNNKEL (reference sequence). The CDR3 runs to 16 residues. Trimming cost V 2 bases and J 2 bases, with 14 bases left between them. The CDR3 region is CASSQRGSGVTDTQYF. In nucleotides, the CDR3 is TGTGCCAGCAGCCAAAGGGGGAGCGGGGTCACAGATACGCAGTATTTT.

The chain combines TRBV10-3 with TRBJ1-1; D is perhaps TRBD1 (6 bases). Deletions cut 4 bases from V and 3 bases from J, with 15 bases between. CDR3 length: 15 residues. Germline CDR1 ENHRY, CDR2 SYGVKD. The CDR3 coding sequence is TGTGCCATCAGTGCCACAGGGTATTCGGACACTGAAGCTTTCTTT. Its protein product is CAISATGYSDTEAFF.

This chain connects TRBV5-4 to TRBJ1-1, with D possibly TRBD1 on 6 matching bases. Trimming cost V 5 bases and J 2 bases, with 19 bases left between them. Germline CDR1 is SGHNT and CDR2 is YYREEE (reference sequence). This CDR3 spans 16 amino acids. CDR3 protein: CASRHNSGAPNTEAFF. In DNA, the CDR3 is TGTGCCAGCAGGCATAATTCAGGGGCGCCAAACACTGAAGCTTTCTTT.

The rearrangement joins TRBV18 to TRBJ1-2; 7 positions agree with TRBD1. The germline gives CDR1 KGHSH, CDR2 LQKENI. Losses at the gene ends were 0 bases for V and 4 bases for J; bases not matched to a gene: 8. CDR3 length equals 16 residues. The CDR3 protein is CASSPPGQIFFYGYTF. The CDR3 DNA follows: TGTGCCAGCTCACCACCGGGACAGATTTTCTTCTATGGCTACACCTTC.

J is TRBJ2-3 and V is TRBV7-9; possibly TRBD2 for D (5 bases). Trimming left V 1 base short and J 4 bases short, with 9 bases between. CDR1 is SEHNR, CDR2 FQNEAQ, per germline (reference sequence). There are 14 residues in the CDR3. CDR3 nucleotide sequence: TGTGCCAGCAGCTTAGGCGTGAGGGCAGATACGCAGTATTTT. Its protein product is CASSLGVRADTQYF. The complete variable domain, with remaining parts taken from reference TRBV7-9 and TRBJ2-3, reads DTGVSQNPRHKITKRGQNVTFRCDPISEHNRLYWYRQTLGQGPEFLTYFQNEAQLEKSRLLSDRFSAERPKGSFSTLEIQRTEQGDSAMYLCASSLGVRADTQYFGPGTRLTVL.

The genes are TRBV6-5 and TRBJ1-1; tentatively, D is TRBD1 (5 bases). CDR3 size: 12 residues. Germline-derived CDR1 and CDR2 are MNHEY and SVGAGI. Here the CDR3 reads CAAGPVSTEAFF. The CDR3 nucleotides read TGTGCAGCGGGGCCAGTGTCCACTGAAGCTTTCTTT.

This chain joins TRBV11-2 and TRBJ2-7; TRBD2 is a possible D gene (6 bases). The CDR3 covers 14 residues. Germline CDR1 is SGHAT and CDR2 is FQNNGV. Trimming took off 3 bases at V and 3 bases at J, with 12 bases between the two ends. DNA of the CDR3: TGTGCCAGCAGCTTCGGCGGGGTGGTCTACGAGCAGTACTTC. Protein: CASSFGGVVYEQYF.

V and J are TRBV27 and TRBJ1-1; D ambiguous. Germline V lookup: CDR1 MNHEY, CDR2 SMNVEV (reference sequence). The CDR3 loop spans 13 amino acids. V shed 6 bases and J shed 0 bases, with 8 bases lying between them. The CDR3 DNA is TGTGCCAGCAGAGAGATTTTGAACACTGAAGCTTTCTTT. This codes for CASREILNTEAFF.

This clone appeared once. The chain recombines TRBV18 with TRBJ1-5; unclear D gene. The CDR3 covers 15 residues. V lost 1 base to trimming and J lost 1 base, with 8 bases between them. Germline CDR1 is KGHSH and CDR2 is LQKENI. In DNA, the CDR3 is TGTGCCAGCTCACCACTCCCGGGGAGCAATCAGCCCCAGCATTTT. Translating it yields CASSPLPGSNQPQHF.

This sequence joins TRBV4-1 and TRBJ1-5, with TRBD1 as a possible D gene (6 bases). The length of the CDR3 is 15 residues. Germline assignment: CDR1 MGHRA and CDR2 YSYEKL. Trimming took off 1 base at V and 4 bases at J, with 11 bases between the two ends. Here the CDR3 reads CASSQGTDGNQPQHF. CDR3 bases: TGCGCCAGCAGCCAAGGGACAGATGGAAATCAGCCCCAGCATTTT.

This chain uses TRBV5-5 with TRBJ2-7; tentative D call: TRBD1 (6 bases). V was cut by 0 bases and J by 3 bases, with 16 bases left in between. The germline CDR1 and CDR2 sequences are SGHKS and YYEKEE (reference sequence). The CDR3 totals 16 residues. The DNA for the CDR3 is TGTGCCAGCAGCTTGGCCCGGCCAGGGGAGTACTACGAGCAGTACTTC. This translates into CASSLARPGEYYEQYF.

The rearrangement links TRBV4-2 to TRBJ1-5; D not certain. From germline, CDR1 is LGHNA and CDR2 YNFKEQ. V was pared by 0 bases and J by 9 bases, with 9 bases between. The CDR3 contains 13 residues. As DNA, the CDR3 is TGTGCCAGCAGCCAAGATCGAGGTTTGCCCCAGCATTTT. It codes for CASSQDRGLPQHF.

The chain uses TRBV30 and TRBJ2-3, with 7 bases that match TRBD2. The CDR3 totals 14 residues. The junction had 7 bases not matched to a gene; V was cut back by 2 bases and J by 5 bases. CDR1 is GTSNPN and CDR2 is SVGIG in the germline V gene (reference sequence). CDR3 protein: CAWSSGSGQDTQYF. Here the CDR3 DNA reads TGTGCCTGGAGTAGCGGTAGCGGGCAAGATACGCAGTATTTT.

The CDR3 sequence: CATSSGVVYEQYF. In DNA form, the CDR3 reads TGTGCCACCAGTTCGGGGGTAGTCTACGAGCAGTACTTC. The genes are TRBV15 and TRBJ2-7; weak D call: TRBD2 (6 bases). V lost 6 bases and J lost 3, with 12 bases in between. The CDR3 contains 13 residues. Germline values: CDR1 LNHNV, CDR2 YYDKDF (reference sequence).